This T cell receptor beta chain appears in the sequencing data of a study of spatial heterogeneity in lung cancer. Study results and caveats: One measure, the expanded intratumoral alpha and beta TCR count, tracked tumor mutation counts.

From the 5' RACE reads, TCRdb called clonotypes with MiXCR, one entry per CDR3 protein. The sample yields over 10,000 distinct CDR3 sequences, roughly 5.6% seen once. Ten or more counts support this clonotype. The antigen is unknown. Trimming stripped 4 bases from V and 2 bases from J, with 14 bases between. This CDR3 region has 15 residues. Germline V lookup: CDR1 DFQATT, CDR2 SNEGSKA (reference sequence). Specified time point: sample taken at primary tumor resection. The chain uses TRBV20-1 and TRBJ2-2; D might be TRBD1 (8 bases). The TCR comes from a male donor with early-stage non-small cell lung cancer. The starting material was lung tumor tissue, obtained at surgery. CDR3 amino acids: CSANTGGLNTGELFF. The DNA for the CDR3 is TGCAGTGCTAATACAGGGGGACTAAACACCGGGGAGCTGTTTTTT.